The rows below give T cell receptor beta chains drawn from one sample of a study of T cells in Graves' hyperthyroidism and ophthalmopathy. TCRdb recomputed calls from the multiplex PCR reads with MiXCR, one row per CDR3 protein. This sample has about 540,000 distinct CDR3 sequences, with 40% to 55% found just once. The sequenced sample consisted of peripheral blood or thyroid tissue (not recorded which). The receptors shown here come from a woman aged 18-29 years with Graves' hyperthyroidism. Both conserved end residues are part of each CDR3. The D gene is left open where the match is weak. A clone size is listed for some rows: how often the clone was seen (once, few, many), or a class if it is expanded.

v_call	d_call	clone_size	j_call	cdr3_nt	cdr3_aa
TRBV4-1	.	few	TRBJ2-5	TGCGCCAGCAGCCAAGTTAGACTCGACCAAGAGACCCAGTACTTC	CASSQVRLDQETQYF
TRBV20-1	TRBD1	.	TRBJ2-5	TGCAGTGCCAAAGGGACAGGAATCCAAGAGACCCAGTACTTC	CSAKGTGIQETQYF
TRBV20-1	TRBD1	.	TRBJ1-2	TGCAGTGCTACCGGGACAGATGGCTACACCTTC	CSATGTDGYTF
TRBV10-3	.	many	TRBJ2-7	TGTGCCATCAGTGTTCGGGGCCAGGACTACGAGCAGTACTTC	CAISVRGQDYEQYF
TRBV4-1	TRBD1	.	TRBJ2-7	TGCGCCAGCAGCCAAGAGGGGACACAGGGGTACGAGCAGTACTTC	CASSQEGTQGYEQYF
TRBV27	.	.	TRBJ2-5	TGTGCCAGCATTTCACAGGGGACCCAGTACTTC	CASISQGTQYF
TRBV29-1	TRBD1	.	TRBJ1-2	TGCAGCGTTGGACAGGGGGAAGGCTACACCTTC	CSVGQGEGYTF
TRBV7-6	.	many	TRBJ1-6	TGTGCCAGCAGCCTTGGACAAGATAATTCACCCCTCCACTTT	CASSLGQDNSPLHF
TRBV14	TRBD1	many	TRBJ2-7	TGTGCCAGCAGCAAGGGTCCCGGACAGGTCGAACCATCCTACGAGCAGTACTTC	CASSKGPGQVEPSYEQYF
TRBV18	.	.	TRBJ2-7	TGTGCCAGCTCACCAGGGCCGAATCCCTACGAGCAGTACTTC	CASSPGPNPYEQYF
TRBV29-1	.	.	TRBJ2-5	TGCAGCGTTGACGGATACAATGAGACCCAGTACTTC	CSVDGYNETQYF
TRBV20-1	.	.	TRBJ2-1	TGCAGTGAAAGTTTTGCGGGAAACAATGAGCAGTTCTTC	CSESFAGNNEQFF
TRBV4-1	.	few	TRBJ2-5	TGCGCCAGCAGCCAAGAGGTCGAGACAGTTTTTGAGACCCAGTACTTC	CASSQEVETVFETQYF
TRBV3-1	.	few	TRBJ2-7	TGTGCCAGCAGCCAATTGGTGAAAGCCTACGAGCAGTACTTC	CASSQLVKAYEQYF
TRBV12-3/TRBV12-4	.	many	TRBJ1-5	TGTGCCAGCACCAAGGACGGCTTCAATCAGCCCCAGCATTTT	CASTKDGFNQPQHF
TRBV12-3/TRBV12-4	TRBD2	few	TRBJ2-1	TGTGCCAGCAGTCTCAGCGGGAGTGGGAACAATGAGCAGTTCTTC	CASSLSGSGNNEQFF
TRBV7-2	.	.	TRBJ2-7	TGTGCCAGCAGCCGCCTCAGGGACTTCTCCTACGAGCAGTACTTC	CASSRLRDFSYEQYF
TRBV27	.	many	TRBJ2-5	TGTGCCAGCAGTATAGGGATACAGGAGACCCAGTACTTC	CASSIGIQETQYF
TRBV4-3	.	.	TRBJ1-5	TGCGCCAGCAGCCAAGATCGCGGTCAACGGATTCAGCCCCAGCATTTT	CASSQDRGQRIQPQHF
TRBV2	TRBD1	.	TRBJ1-3	TGTGCCAGCAGGGGACAGGTGAACACCATATATTTT	CASRGQVNTIYF
TRBV29-1	.	.	TRBJ2-5	TGCAGCGTTGAGGGGGGCCTAACGGAGACCCAGTACTTC	CSVEGGLTETQYF
TRBV29-1	TRBD2	many	TRBJ2-7	TGCAGCGTTGAAGAGGGACGGACTAGCGACCTCTACGAGCAGTACTTC	CSVEEGRTSDLYEQYF
TRBV7-9	TRBD1	once	TRBJ2-7	TGTGCCAGCAGCTCGGACAGGGCATTCTACGAGCAGTACTTC	CASSSDRAFYEQYF
TRBV13	.	many	TRBJ2-5	TGTGCCAGCAGCCGCATGAGGGAGACCCAGTACTTC	CASSRMRETQYF
TRBV5-6	TRBD1	.	TRBJ1-2	TGTGCCAGCAGCAGGCGACAGGGTTATTCGCATGGCTACACCTTC	CASSRRQGYSHGYTF
TRBV9	TRBD2	once	TRBJ2-7	TGTGCCAGCAGCTTACTAGCGGTGCGTGGGGAGCAGTACTTC	CASSLLAVRGEQYF
TRBV29-1	TRBD1	many	TRBJ1-1	TGCAGCGTTACAAGGGACAGGGCGAATAGGCTGGCTTTCTTT	CSVTRDRANRLAFF
TRBV4-2	TRBD1	few	TRBJ2-6	TGTGCCAGCAGCCAAGACTCCACAGGGGGCTTTGGTGGGGCCAACGTCCTGACTTTC	CASSQDSTGGFGGANVLTF
TRBV5-1	TRBD2	few	TRBJ2-1	TGCGCCAGCAGCCCTGGACTAGCGGGTAAGAACTACAATGAGCAGTTCTTC	CASSPGLAGKNYNEQFF
TRBV12-3/TRBV12-4	TRBD2	.	TRBJ2-5	TGTGCCAGCAGGGGGACTACTTCTGAGACCCAGTACTTC	CASRGTTSETQYF
TRBV6-5	.	few	TRBJ1-5	TGTGCCAGCAGCCCGAGGGGTAGGTCCAGGGAAGAGACCCAGCATTTT	CASSPRGRSREETQHF
TRBV29-1	TRBD1	once	TRBJ1-5	TGCAGTTTCGGGACAGGCTTCACACCCCAGCCCCAGCATTTT	CSFGTGFTPQPQHF
TRBV7-2	.	.	TRBJ2-7	TGTGCCAGCAGCTCAAACAACAATGAGCAGTACTTC	CASSSNNNEQYF
TRBV20-1	.	.	TRBJ1-2	TGCAGTGCCACAGGGCGCAACTATGGCTACACCTTC	CSATGRNYGYTF
TRBV3-2	.	.	TRBJ1-5	TGTGCCAGCAGCAGAATTGGGAGCAGTCAGCCCCAGCATTTT	CASSRIGSSQPQHF
TRBV19	TRBD1	many	TRBJ2-7	TGTGCCAGTACCCAAGGACAGGGGGACGCCTACGAGCAGTACTTC	CASTQGQGDAYEQYF
TRBV7-9	.	.	TRBJ2-7	TGTGCCATCGAGAACAGGGACTACGAGCAGTACTTC	CAIENRDYEQYF
TRBV7-3	.	few	TRBJ2-7	TGTGCCAGCAGCCCTGACACCGAGCAGTACTTC	CASSPDTEQYF